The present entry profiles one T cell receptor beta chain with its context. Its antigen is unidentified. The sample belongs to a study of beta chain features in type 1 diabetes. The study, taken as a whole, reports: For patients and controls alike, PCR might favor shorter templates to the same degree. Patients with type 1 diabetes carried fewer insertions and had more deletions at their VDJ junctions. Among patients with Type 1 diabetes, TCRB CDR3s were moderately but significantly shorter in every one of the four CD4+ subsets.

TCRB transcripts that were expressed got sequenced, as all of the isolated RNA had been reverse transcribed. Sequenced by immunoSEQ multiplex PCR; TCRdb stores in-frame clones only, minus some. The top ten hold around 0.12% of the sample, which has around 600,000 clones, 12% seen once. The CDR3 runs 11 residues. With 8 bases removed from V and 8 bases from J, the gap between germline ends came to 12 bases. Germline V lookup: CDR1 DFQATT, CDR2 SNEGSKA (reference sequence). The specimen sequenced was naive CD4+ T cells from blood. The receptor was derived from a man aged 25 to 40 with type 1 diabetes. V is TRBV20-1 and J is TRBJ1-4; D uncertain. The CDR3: CSSSRGEKLFF. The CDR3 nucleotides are TGCAGTTCCAGCCGCGGAGAAAAACTGTTTTTT.